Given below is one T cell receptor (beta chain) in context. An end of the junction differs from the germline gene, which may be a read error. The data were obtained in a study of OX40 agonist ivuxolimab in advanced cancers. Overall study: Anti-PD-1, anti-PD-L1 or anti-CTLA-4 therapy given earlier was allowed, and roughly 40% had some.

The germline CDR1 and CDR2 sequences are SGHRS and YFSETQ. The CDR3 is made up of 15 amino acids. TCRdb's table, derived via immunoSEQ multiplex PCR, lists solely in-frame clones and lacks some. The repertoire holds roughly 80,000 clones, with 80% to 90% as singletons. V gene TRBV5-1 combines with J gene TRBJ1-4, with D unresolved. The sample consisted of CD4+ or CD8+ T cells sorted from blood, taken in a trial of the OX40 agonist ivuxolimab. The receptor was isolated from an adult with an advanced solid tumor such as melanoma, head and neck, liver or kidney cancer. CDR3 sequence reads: CASSFGGVSAGDRIF. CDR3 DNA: TGCGCCAGCAGCTTCGGTGGCGTCTCGGCAGGAGATAGGATTTTT.